These T cell receptor beta chains were read from a single sample in a study of identical twins. Each CDR3 protein is one row after TCRdb ran MiXCR on the 5' RACE reads. The sample includes around 250,000 distinct CDR3 sequences, approximately 12% of them seen just once. This same sample was also taken into another study, of yellow fever vaccine responses in identical twins.

Sequences were obtained from memory (CD45RO+) T cells sorted from blood. These TCRs come from a woman aged 18-30 years in good health. Each CDR3 is given with its conserved first and last residue. D genes are given only for firm matches. A clone size is listed for some rows: how often the clone was seen (once, few, many), or a class if it is expanded.

d_call | clone_size | j_call | v_call | cdr3_aa | cdr3_nt
TRBD1 | - | TRBJ1-2 | TRBV3-1 | CASSQNMDRNYGYTF | TGTGCCAGCAGCCAAAACATGGACAGGAACTATGGCTACACCTTC
- | many | TRBJ2-2 | TRBV27 | CASSFTRPPNTGELFF | TGTGCCAGCAGTTTTACCCGGCCACCGAACACCGGGGAGCTGTTTTTT
- | - | TRBJ1-6 | TRBV23-1 | CASSQSRGPLHF | TGCGCCAGCAGTCAATCTCGGGGACCCCTCCACTTT
TRBD1 | - | TRBJ1-2 | TRBV7-9 | CASSLGGTGVRGYTF | TGTGCCAGCAGCTTAGGTGGGACAGGGGTGCGTGGCTACACCTTC
- | many | TRBJ2-5 | TRBV7-2 | CASSPAGTKEETQYF | TGTGCCAGCAGCCCAGCCGGGACCAAGGAGGAGACCCAGTACTTC
- | many | TRBJ1-1 | TRBV20-1 | CSASGAGVTEAFF | TGCAGTGCTAGTGGGGCTGGGGTCACTGAAGCTTTCTTT
- | many | TRBJ2-7 | TRBV28 | CASSLAGRAAEQYF | TGTGCCAGCAGTTTGGCAGGGAGAGCTGCCGAGCAGTACTTC
TRBD1 | few | TRBJ2-7 | TRBV20-1 | CCARATETETGVIEQYF | TGCTGTGCTAGAGCCACCGAAACCGAGACAGGGGTAATCGAGCAGTACTTC
- | many | TRBJ2-3 | TRBV12-3/TRBV12-4 | CASSSLSVASTDTQYF | TGTGCCAGCAGTTCCCTCTCCGTGGCTAGCACAGATACGCAGTATTTT
TRBD1 | many | TRBJ2-1 | TRBV4-3 | CASSHRDREYNEQFF | TGCGCCAGCAGCCACAGGGACAGGGAATACAATGAGCAGTTCTTC
TRBD2 | - | TRBJ2-3 | TRBV11-3 | CASSPMGGADTQYF | TGTGCCAGCAGCCCCATGGGGGGGGCAGATACGCAGTATTTT
TRBD2 | many | TRBJ2-1 | TRBV20-1 | CSARTGLAGGIGQFF | TGCAGTGCTAGAACGGGACTAGCGGGGGGCATCGGGCAGTTCTTC
TRBD2 | few | TRBJ2-7 | TRBV20-1 | CSAREIKGGRTQSYF | TGCAGTGCTAGAGAAATCAAGGGCGGGAGGACCCAGTCGTACTTC
TRBD1 | - | TRBJ2-7 | TRBV5-1 | CASSLNTGGFEQYF | TGCGCCAGCAGCTTGAACACAGGGGGATTCGAGCAGTACTTC
- | many | TRBJ2-5 | TRBV7-2 | CASSSFPVLTQYF | TGTGCCAGCAGCTCCTTCCCCGTCTTGACCCAGTACTTC
- | few | TRBJ2-1 | TRBV6-6 | CASSAVRRQFF | TGTGCCAGCTCAGCGGTCCGTCGGCAGTTCTTC
TRBD2 | - | TRBJ2-7 | TRBV6-2/TRBV6-3 | CATWTRTTYEQYF | TGTGCCACCTGGACTAGGACAACCTACGAGCAGTACTTC
- | - | TRBJ2-4 | TRBV28 | CASSLGLDEYF | TGTGCCAGCAGTTTGGGTCTAGACGAGTACTTC
TRBD2 | few | TRBJ2-3 | TRBV20-1 | CSAGTSGGGADTQYF | TGCAGTGCTGGTACTAGTGGCGGGGGGGCAGATACGCAGTATTTT
TRBD1 | many | TRBJ2-1 | TRBV3-1 | CASSFLQGQGANEQFF | TGTGCCAGCAGCTTCCTTCAGGGACAGGGGGCAAATGAGCAGTTCTTC
- | - | TRBJ2-2 | TRBV28 | CATGTGELFF | TGTGCCACCGGAACCGGGGAGCTGTTTTTT
- | many | TRBJ1-4 | TRBV6-5 | CASSYSGGNEKLFF | TGTGCCAGCAGTTACTCGGGGGGGAATGAAAAACTGTTTTTT
TRBD1 | - | TRBJ1-2 | TRBV9 | CASSGDRGNGYTF | TGTGCCAGCAGCGGGGACAGGGGGAATGGCTACACCTTC